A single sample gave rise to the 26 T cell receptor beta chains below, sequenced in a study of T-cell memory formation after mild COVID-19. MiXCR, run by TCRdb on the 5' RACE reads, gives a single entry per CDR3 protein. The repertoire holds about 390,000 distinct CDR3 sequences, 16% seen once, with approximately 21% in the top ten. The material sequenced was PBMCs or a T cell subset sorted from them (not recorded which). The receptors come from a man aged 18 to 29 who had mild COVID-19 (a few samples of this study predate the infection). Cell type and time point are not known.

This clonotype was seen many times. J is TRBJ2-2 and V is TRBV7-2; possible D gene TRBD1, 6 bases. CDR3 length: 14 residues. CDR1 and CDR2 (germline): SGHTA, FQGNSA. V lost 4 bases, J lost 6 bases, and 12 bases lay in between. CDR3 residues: CASSSTRQAGELFF. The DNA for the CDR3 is TGTGCCAGCAGCTCAACAAGACAGGCCGGGGAGCTGTTTTTT.

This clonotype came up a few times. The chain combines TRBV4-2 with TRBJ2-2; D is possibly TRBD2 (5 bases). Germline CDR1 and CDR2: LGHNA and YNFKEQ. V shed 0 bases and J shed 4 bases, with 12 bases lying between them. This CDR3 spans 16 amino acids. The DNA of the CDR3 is TGTGCCAGCAGCCAAGATGAGGGTTCGACCACCGGGGAGCTGTTTTTT. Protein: CASSQDEGSTTGELFF.

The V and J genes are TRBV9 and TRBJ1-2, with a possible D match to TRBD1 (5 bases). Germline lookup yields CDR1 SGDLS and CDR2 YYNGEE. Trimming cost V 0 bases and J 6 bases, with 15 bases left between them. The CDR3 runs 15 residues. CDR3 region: CASSVGAGETDGYTF. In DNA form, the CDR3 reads TGTGCCAGCAGCGTAGGTGCGGGGGAGACGGATGGCTACACCTTC.

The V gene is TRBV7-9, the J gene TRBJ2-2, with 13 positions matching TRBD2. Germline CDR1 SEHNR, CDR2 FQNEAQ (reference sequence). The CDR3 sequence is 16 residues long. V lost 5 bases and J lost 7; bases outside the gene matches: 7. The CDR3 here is CASSPGTSGDGGELFF. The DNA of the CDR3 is TGTGCCAGCAGCCCAGGGACTAGCGGGGACGGCGGGGAGCTGTTTTTT.

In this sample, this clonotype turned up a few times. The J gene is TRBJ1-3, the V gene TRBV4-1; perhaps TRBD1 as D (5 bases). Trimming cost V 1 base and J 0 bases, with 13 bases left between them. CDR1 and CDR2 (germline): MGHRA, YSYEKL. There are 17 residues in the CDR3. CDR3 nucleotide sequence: TGCGCCAGCAGCCAAGTCGACAGCCTCTTCTCTGGAAACACCATATATTTT. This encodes CASSQVDSLFSGNTIYF.

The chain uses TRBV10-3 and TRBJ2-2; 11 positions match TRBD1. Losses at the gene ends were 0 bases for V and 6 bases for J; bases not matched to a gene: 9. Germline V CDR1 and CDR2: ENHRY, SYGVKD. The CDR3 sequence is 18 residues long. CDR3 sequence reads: CAISESDPGQGASGELFF. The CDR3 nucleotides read TGTGCCATCAGTGAGTCCGACCCAGGACAGGGGGCCTCCGGGGAGCTGTTTTTT.

CDR3 protein: CASSALAGFYNEQFF. The DNA for the CDR3 is TGTGCCAGCAGTGCACTAGCGGGTTTTTACAATGAGCAGTTCTTC. The chain links TRBV6-4 to TRBJ2-1; 9 bases are shared with TRBD2. CDR1 is MRHNA and CDR2 is SNTAGT in the germline V gene. Trimming took 4 bases from V and 4 from J; bases not matched to a gene: 5. The CDR3 runs 15 residues.

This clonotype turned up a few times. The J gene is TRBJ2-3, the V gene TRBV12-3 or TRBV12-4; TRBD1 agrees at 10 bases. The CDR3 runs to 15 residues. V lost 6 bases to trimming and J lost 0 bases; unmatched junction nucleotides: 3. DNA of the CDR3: TGTGCCAGCAGGGGACAGGGGACTAGCACAGATACGCAGTATTTT. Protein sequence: CASRGQGTSTDTQYF.

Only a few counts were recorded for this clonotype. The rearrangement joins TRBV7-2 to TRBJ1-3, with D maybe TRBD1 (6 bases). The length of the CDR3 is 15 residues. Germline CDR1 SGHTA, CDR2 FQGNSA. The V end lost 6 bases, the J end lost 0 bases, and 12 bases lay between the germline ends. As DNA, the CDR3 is TGTGCCAGCAGATGGAGCAGGGGCTCTGGAAACACCATATATTTT. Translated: CASRWSRGSGNTIYF.

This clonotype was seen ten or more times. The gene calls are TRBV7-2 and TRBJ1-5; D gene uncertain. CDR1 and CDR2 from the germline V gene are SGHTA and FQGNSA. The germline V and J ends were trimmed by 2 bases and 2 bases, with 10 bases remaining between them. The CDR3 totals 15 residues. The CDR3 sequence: CASSLFLGGNQPQHF. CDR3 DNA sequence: TGTGCCAGCAGCTTATTCTTGGGCGGCAATCAGCCCCAGCATTTT.

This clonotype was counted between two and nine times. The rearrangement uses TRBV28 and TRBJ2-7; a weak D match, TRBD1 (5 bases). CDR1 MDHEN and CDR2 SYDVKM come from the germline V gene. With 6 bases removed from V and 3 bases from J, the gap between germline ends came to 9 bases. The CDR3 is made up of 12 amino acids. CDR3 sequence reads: CASSQGGYEQYV. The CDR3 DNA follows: TGTGCCAGCAGCCAGGGTGGCTACGAGCAGTACGTC.

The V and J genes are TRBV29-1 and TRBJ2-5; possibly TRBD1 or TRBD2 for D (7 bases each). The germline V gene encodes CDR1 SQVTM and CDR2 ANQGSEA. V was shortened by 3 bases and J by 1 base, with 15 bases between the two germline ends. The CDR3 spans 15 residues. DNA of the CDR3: TGCAGCGTTGAGACAGGGAGGGGGAGCCAAGAGACCCAGTACTTC. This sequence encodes CSVETGRGSQETQYF.

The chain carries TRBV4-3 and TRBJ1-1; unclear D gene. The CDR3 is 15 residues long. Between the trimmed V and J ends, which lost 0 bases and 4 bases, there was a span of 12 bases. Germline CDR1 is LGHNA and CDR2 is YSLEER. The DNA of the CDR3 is TGCGCCAGCAGCCAAGATATCAGAGGCATCACTGAAGCTTTCTTT. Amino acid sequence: CASSQDIRGITEAFF.

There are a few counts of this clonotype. The chain's CDR3 is CASSFGQQSYEQYF. For the CDR3, the DNA is TGTGCCAGCAGTTTCGGGCAGCAGAGCTACGAGCAGTACTTC. The chain has TRBV12-3 or TRBV12-4 and TRBJ2-7; D remains unclear. The germline V and J ends were trimmed by 3 bases and 3 bases, with 12 bases remaining between them. The CDR3 is 14 residues long.

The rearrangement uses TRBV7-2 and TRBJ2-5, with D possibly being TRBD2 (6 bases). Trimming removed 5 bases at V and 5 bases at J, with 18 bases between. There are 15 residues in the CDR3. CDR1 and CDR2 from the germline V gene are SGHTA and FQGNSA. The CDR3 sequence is CASSGGSSGPETQYF. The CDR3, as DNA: TGTGCCAGCAGCGGAGGGTCCAGCGGCCCCGAGACCCAGTACTTC.

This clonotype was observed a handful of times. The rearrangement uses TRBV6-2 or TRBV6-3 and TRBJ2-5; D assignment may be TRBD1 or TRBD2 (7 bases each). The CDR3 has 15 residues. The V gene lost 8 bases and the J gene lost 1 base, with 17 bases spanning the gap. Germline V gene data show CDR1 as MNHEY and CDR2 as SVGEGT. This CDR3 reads CASRQGGPSQETQYF. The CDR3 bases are TGTGCCAGCCGGCAGGGGGGGCCGAGCCAAGAGACCCAGTACTTC.

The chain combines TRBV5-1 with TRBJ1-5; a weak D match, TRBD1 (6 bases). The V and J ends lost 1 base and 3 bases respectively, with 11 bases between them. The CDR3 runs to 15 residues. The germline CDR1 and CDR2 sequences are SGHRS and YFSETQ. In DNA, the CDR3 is TGCGCCAGCAGCTTGAACACAGGGTCCAATCAGCCCCAGCATTTT. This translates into CASSLNTGSNQPQHF.

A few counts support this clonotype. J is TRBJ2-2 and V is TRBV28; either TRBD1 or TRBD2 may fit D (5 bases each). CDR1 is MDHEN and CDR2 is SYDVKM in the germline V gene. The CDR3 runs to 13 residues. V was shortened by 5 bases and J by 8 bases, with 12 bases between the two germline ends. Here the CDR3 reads CASSEGRRGELFF. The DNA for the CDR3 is TGTGCCAGCAGTGAGGGGCGCAGGGGGGAGCTGTTTTTT. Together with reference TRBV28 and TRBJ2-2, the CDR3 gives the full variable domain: DVKVTQSSRYLVKRTGEKVFLECVQDMDHENMFWYRQDPGLGLRLIYFSYDVKMKEKGDIPEGYSVSREKKERFSLILESASTNQTSMYLCASSEGRRGELFFGEGSRLTVL.

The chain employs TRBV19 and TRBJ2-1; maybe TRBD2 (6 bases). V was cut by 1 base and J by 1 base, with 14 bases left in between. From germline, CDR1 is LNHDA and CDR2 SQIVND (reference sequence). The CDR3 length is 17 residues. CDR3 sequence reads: CASSIGTGVPSYNEQFF. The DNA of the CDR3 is TGTGCCAGTAGTATAGGGACGGGGGTCCCTTCCTACAATGAGCAGTTCTTC.

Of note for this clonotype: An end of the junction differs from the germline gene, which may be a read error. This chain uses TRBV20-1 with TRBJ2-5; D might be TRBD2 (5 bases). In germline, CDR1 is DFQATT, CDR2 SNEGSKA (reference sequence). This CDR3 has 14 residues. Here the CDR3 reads CSARGQRTQETQYF. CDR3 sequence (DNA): TGCAGTGCCAGAGGTCAGCGGACCCAAGAGACCCAGTACTTC.

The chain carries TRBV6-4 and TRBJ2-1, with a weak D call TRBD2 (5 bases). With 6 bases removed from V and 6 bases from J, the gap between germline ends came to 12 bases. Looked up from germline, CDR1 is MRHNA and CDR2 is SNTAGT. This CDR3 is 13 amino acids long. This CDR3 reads CASRDAGTNEQFF. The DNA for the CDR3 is TGTGCCAGCAGAGACGCGGGCACCAATGAGCAGTTCTTC.

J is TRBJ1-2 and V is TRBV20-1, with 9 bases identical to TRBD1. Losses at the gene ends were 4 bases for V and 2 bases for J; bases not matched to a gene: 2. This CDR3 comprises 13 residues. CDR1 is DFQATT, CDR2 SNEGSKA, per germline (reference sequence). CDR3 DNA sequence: TGCAGTGCTAAGGACAGGGGCAACTATGGCTACACCTTC. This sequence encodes CSAKDRGNYGYTF.

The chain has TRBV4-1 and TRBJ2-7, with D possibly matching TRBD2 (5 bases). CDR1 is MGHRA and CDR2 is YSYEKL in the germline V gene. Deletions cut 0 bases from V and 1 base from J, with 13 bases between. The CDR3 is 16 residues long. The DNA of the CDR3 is TGCGCCAGCAGCCAAGATGGACCGAGCGGTTCCTACGAGCAGTACTTC. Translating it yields CASSQDGPSGSYEQYF.

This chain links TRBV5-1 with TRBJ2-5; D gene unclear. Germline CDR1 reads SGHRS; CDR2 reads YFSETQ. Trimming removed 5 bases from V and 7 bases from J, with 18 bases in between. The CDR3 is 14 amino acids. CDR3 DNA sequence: TGCGCCAGCAGATTGTTAGTCTCCGGCGCGACCCAGTACTTC. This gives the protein CASRLLVSGATQYF. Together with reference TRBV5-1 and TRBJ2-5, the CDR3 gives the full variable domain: KAGVTQTPRYLIKTRGQQVTLSCSPISGHRSVSWYQQTPGQGLQFLFEYFSETQRNKGNFPGRFSGRQFSNSRSEMNVSTLELGDSALYLCASRLLVSGATQYFGPGTRLLVL.

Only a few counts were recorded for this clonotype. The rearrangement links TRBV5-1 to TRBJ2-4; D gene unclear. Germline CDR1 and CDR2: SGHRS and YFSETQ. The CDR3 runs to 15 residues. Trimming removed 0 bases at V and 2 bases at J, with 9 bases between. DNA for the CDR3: TGCGCCAGCAGCTTGGATCTTGCTACCAAAAACATTCAGTACTTC. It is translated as CASSLDLATKNIQYF.

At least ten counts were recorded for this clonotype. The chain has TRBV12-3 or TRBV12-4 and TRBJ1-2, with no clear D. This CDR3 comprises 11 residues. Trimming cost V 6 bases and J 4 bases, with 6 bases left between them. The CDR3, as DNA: TGTGCCAGCAGGGCCGGCTATGGCTACACCTTC. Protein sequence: CASRAGYGYTF.